Here is one T cell receptor (beta chain) with its context. What it recognizes is unknown. Unique molecular identifiers were built into the TCRbeta library. TCRdb redid the calling of the PCR reads with MiXCR, one entry per CDR3 protein. The sample carries 550,000 to 600,000 distinct CDR3 sequences, around 23% recorded once. This record belongs to a study of T-cell reconstitution after alpha-beta-depleted transplantation in children. Study outcomes and limitations: Newly made T cells mostly supplied T-cell counts and diversity one year after transplant.

V gave up 3 bases and J gave up 4 bases; unmatched junction bases: 12. CDR3 length: 16 residues. Germline CDR1 is DFQATT and CDR2 is SNEGSKA (reference sequence). This sequence joins TRBV20-1 and TRBJ2-1; TRBD1 aligns across 7 bases. The sample here was PBMCs, mostly from graft donor cells, taken 360 days after TCRalphabeta/CD19-depleted stem cell transplant. The source of this sequence is a boy younger than two who had a stem cell transplant for acute myeloid leukemia, so the T cells may come from the graft donor. CDR3 loop: CSARDLGGSTYNEQFF. The DNA for the CDR3 is TGCAGTGCTAGGGACTTAGGGGGCTCCACATACAATGAGCAGTTCTTC.